The 30 T cell receptor beta chains below were found in one sample sequenced in a study of CD8 T cells in ankylosing spondylitis (dated by TCRdb to 2017 to 2019). General findings and caveats noted by the study authors: Blood from ankylosing spondylitis patients appeared to be characterized by a TCR beta motif made up of about 8 highly homologous amino acid variants.

Their cognate antigens are unknown. The library was made by 5' RACE. Sequencing was carried out with an Illumina HiSeq 2500. The raw public reads went through TCRdb reprocessing: fastp at Q25, MiXCR clone calling, in-frame beta chains kept. Merged by CDR3 protein, the rows form single entries marked with the most common genes and DNA. This sample is represented by fewer than 650,000 distinct CDR3 sequences; roughly 13% of them were singletons. About 6.5% of the sample lies in the top ten. The sequencing sample was made of blood, either unsorted or a sorted T cell fraction (not recorded which). The receptor set was obtained from a male donor with ankylosing spondylitis.

This clonotype was counted only a few times. V and J are TRBV29-1 and TRBJ2-3; D not certain. Trimming stripped 5 bases from V and 2 bases from J, with 5 bases between. The V gene's germline CDR1 is SQVTM and CDR2 ANQGSEA. The CDR3 is 11 amino acids. CDR3 sequence reads: CSVQNTDTQYF. CDR3 DNA sequence: TGCAGCGTTCAGAACACAGATACGCAGTATTTT.

This clonotype was found many times. The gene calls are TRBV12-3 or TRBV12-4 and TRBJ2-1; no clear D. V gave up 3 bases and J gave up 7 bases, with 7 bases separating them. The CDR3 is 12 amino acids. CDR3 sequence: CASSFWGNEQFF. CDR3 coding DNA: TGTGCCAGCAGTTTTTGGGGAAATGAGCAGTTCTTC.

This clonotype was counted between two and nine times. The rearrangement uses TRBV7-9 and TRBJ2-1, with D perhaps TRBD1 or TRBD2 (5 bases each). Trimming took off 4 bases at V and 4 bases at J, with 20 bases between the two ends. The length of the CDR3 is 17 residues. From germline, CDR1 is SEHNR and CDR2 FQNEAQ (reference sequence). The CDR3: CASSYLPWDGDYNEQFF. The CDR3 DNA sequence: TGTGCCAGCAGCTACTTGCCTTGGGACGGGGATTACAATGAGCAGTTCTTC.

This clonotype was picked up many times. The chain joins TRBV20-1 to TRBJ1-1; D remains unclear. This CDR3 is 12 amino acids long. CDR1 is DFQATT and CDR2 is SNEGSKA in the germline V gene (reference sequence). The V gene lost 7 bases and the J gene lost 3 bases, with 12 bases spanning the gap. CDR3 loop: CSGRGWDTEAFF. DNA for the CDR3: TGCAGTGGCAGAGGATGGGACACTGAAGCTTTCTTT.

In this sample, this clonotype turned up a few times. The V gene is TRBV6-5, the J gene TRBJ2-1, with D possibly being TRBD2 (5 bases). This CDR3 has 18 amino acids. Trimming pared 2 bases from V and 8 bases from J, leaving 25 bases between. Germline-derived CDR1 and CDR2 are MNHEY and SVGAGI. The CDR3: CASSYNPPRSGLEDEQFF. CDR3 nucleotide sequence: TGTGCCAGCAGTTACAATCCCCCGCGGAGCGGACTTGAGGATGAGCAGTTCTTC.

This chain uses TRBV29-1 with TRBJ2-7, with 8 positions matching TRBD2. The CDR3 is 13 residues long. J gave up 4 bases and V 6 bases, and 8 bases lay outside the gene matches. From germline, CDR1 is SQVTM and CDR2 ANQGSEA. In nucleotides, the CDR3 is TGCAGCGTAGTCCCCGGGGGGGGTTACGAGCAGTACTTC. Protein: CSVVPGGGYEQYF.

This clonotype was recorded a few times. The chain joins TRBV30 to TRBJ2-7, with D unclear. The V end was cut by 0 bases, the J end by 2 bases, with 8 bases between. In germline, CDR1 is GTSNPN, CDR2 SVGIG (reference sequence). This CDR3 has 13 residues. The CDR3 bases are TGTGCCTGGAGTGTAGGTGGGGCCTACGAGCAGTACTTC. Translation gives CAWSVGGAYEQYF.

This clonotype was counted between two and nine times. Written as DNA, the CDR3 is TGTGCCAGCAGTGGATGGGGGGGTGGTGAGACCCAGTACTTC. Its translation is CASSGWGGGETQYF. The genes are TRBV2 and TRBJ2-5; 7 positions agree with TRBD2. Losses at the gene ends were 4 bases for V and 5 bases for J; bases not matched to a gene: 7. Germline V CDR1 and CDR2: SNHLY, FYNNEI. The length of the CDR3 is 14 residues.

V and J are TRBV21-1 and TRBJ2-7. TRBV21-1 has pseudogene status. This CDR3 spans 11 amino acids. The CDR3 sequence: CASAARYEQYF. CDR3 in DNA: TGTGCCAGCGCGGCTCGCTACGAGCAGTACTTC.

This clonotype was counted between two and nine times. The rearrangement links TRBV5-1 to TRBJ2-2; the D gene could be TRBD1 or TRBD2 (5 bases each). Germline assignment: CDR1 SGHRS and CDR2 YFSETQ. Trimming left V 4 bases short and J 0 bases short, with 13 bases between. The CDR3 contains 16 residues. The CDR3 sequence: CASSPDGTPNTGELFF. CDR3 bases: TGCGCCAGCAGCCCGGACGGGACCCCGAACACCGGGGAGCTGTTTTTT.

This chain uses TRBV5-1 with TRBJ2-7, with 9 bases aligning to TRBD1. CDR1 is SGHRS, CDR2 YFSETQ, per germline. CDR3 length: 15 amino acids. Losses at the gene ends were 4 bases for V and 1 base for J; bases not matched to a gene: 6. DNA of the CDR3: TGCGCCAGCAGCCCGGGACAGGGCGATTCCTACGAGCAGTACGTC. Residues: CASSPGQGDSYEQYV.

The rearrangement uses TRBV2 and TRBJ2-3, with TRBD2 matching over 10 bases. Trimming removed 3 bases from V and 0 bases from J; junction bases left unmatched: 9. This CDR3 contains 18 residues. The germline V gene encodes CDR1 SNHLY and CDR2 FYNNEI. The CDR3 region is CASSDSLAGVSSTDTQYF. The CDR3 DNA reads TGTGCCAGCAGTGATTCTCTAGCGGGGGTTTCTAGCACAGATACGCAGTATTTT.

CDR3 DNA sequence: TGTGCCTGGGTACGACAGGGAAATTCACCCCTCCACTTT. It codes for CAWVRQGNSPLHF. The chain combines TRBV30 with TRBJ1-6, with 7 nucleotides matching TRBD1. J lost 7 bases, V lost 5 bases, and 5 bases had no gene match. CDR1 is GTSNPN and CDR2 is SVGIG in the germline V gene (reference sequence). This CDR3 has 13 residues.

This clonotype was observed a few times. This sequence joins TRBV7-9 and TRBJ1-3; D is possibly TRBD1 (5 bases). V was clipped by 1 base and J by 4 bases, with 11 bases between them. The germline gives CDR1 SEHNR, CDR2 FQNEAQ (reference sequence). The CDR3 consists of 15 residues. CDR3 residues: CASSLVSQGGNTIYF. For the CDR3, the DNA is TGTGCCAGCAGCTTAGTTTCGCAGGGAGGAAACACCATATATTTT.

This clonotype was found many times. The chain uses TRBV5-6 and TRBJ2-1; no clear D. The CDR3 runs 11 residues. Germline CDR1 SGHDT, CDR2 YYEEEE. V lost 5 bases and J lost 8, with 8 bases in between. As DNA, the CDR3 is TGTGCCAGCAGTTACGGGTATGAGCAGTTCTTC. It codes for CASSYGYEQFF.

The chain recombines TRBV6-5 with TRBJ2-7; weak D call: TRBD2 (6 bases). Trimming stripped 4 bases from V and 0 bases from J, with 13 bases between. This CDR3 has 15 amino acids. From germline, CDR1 is MNHEY and CDR2 SVGAGI. The CDR3 bases are TGTGCCAGCAGTTCGAGCGGGTCTAGCTCCTACGAGCAGTACTTC. Residues: CASSSSGSSSYEQYF.

Only a few counts were recorded for this clonotype. This chain connects TRBV20-1 to TRBJ2-1; 10 bases map to TRBD2. There are 15 residues in the CDR3. Per germline, CDR1 DFQATT and CDR2 SNEGSKA (reference sequence). V lost 3 bases and J lost 3; bases outside the gene matches: 5. The DNA for the CDR3 is TGCAGTGCTAGGGGGGGACTAGCGAACTACAATGAGCAGTTCTTC. Protein sequence: CSARGGLANYNEQFF.

This clonotype showed up just once. CDR3 DNA: TGTGCCAGCAGCGGGTGGCCAAAGGGCCCCTACAATGAGCAGTTCTTC. This codes for CASSGWPKGPYNEQFF. The rearrangement links TRBV7-6 to TRBJ2-1; D not resolved. Germline assignment: CDR1 SGHVS and CDR2 FNYEAQ. V gave up 5 bases and J gave up 2 bases, with 16 bases separating them. This CDR3 is 16 amino acids long.

The chain recombines TRBV6-5 with TRBJ2-2, with a weak D call TRBD1 (6 bases). Germline loops: CDR1 MNHEY, CDR2 SVGAGI. CDR3 size: 16 residues. The V gene lost 4 bases and the J gene lost 1 base, with 13 bases spanning the gap. CDR3 residues: CASSSPGTMNTGELFF. The CDR3 DNA reads as TGTGCCAGCAGTTCCCCCGGGACAATGAACACCGGGGAGCTGTTTTTT.

This clonotype was observed at least ten times. The V call is TRBV7-2, the J call TRBJ2-5, with a weak D call TRBD1 (5 bases). The germline V and J ends were trimmed by 1 base and 2 bases, with 14 bases remaining between them. Germline-derived CDR1 and CDR2 are SGHTA and FQGNSA. This CDR3 contains 16 residues. CDR3 loop: CASSLGSFRDQETQYF. The CDR3, as DNA: TGTGCCAGCAGCTTAGGCTCCTTCAGGGATCAAGAGACCCAGTACTTC.

This clonotype was counted only a few times. The rearrangement joins TRBV30 to TRBJ1-4; the D is unclear. Germline assignment: CDR1 GTSNPN and CDR2 SVGIG (reference sequence). The V end lost 5 bases, the J end lost 2 bases, and 9 bases lay between the germline ends. The CDR3 sequence is 13 residues long. CDR3 region: CAWSRLTNEKLFF. The DNA for the CDR3 is TGTGCCTGGTCGCGGCTCACTAATGAAAAACTGTTTTTT.

This clonotype has more than one count but fewer than ten. The CDR3 DNA is TGCAGTGCCTCGCGAGGGGGGGGTGGATACGAGCAGTACGTC. Its protein is CSASRGGGGYEQYV. This rearrangement joins TRBV20-1 to TRBJ2-7; D might be TRBD2 (7 bases). This CDR3 contains 14 residues. In germline, CDR1 is DFQATT, CDR2 SNEGSKA (reference sequence). V was pared by 6 bases and J by 4 bases, with 19 bases between.

This rearrangement joins TRBV29-1 to TRBJ2-7; 7 bases are shared with TRBD2. The CDR3 is made up of 14 amino acids. Germline V gene data show CDR1 as SQVTM and CDR2 as ANQGSEA. Trimming took 5 bases from V and 6 from J; bases not matched to a gene: 13. Here the CDR3 reads CSVHQRDPAGEQYF. CDR3 coding DNA: TGCAGCGTTCACCAGCGGGATCCCGCCGGCGAGCAGTACTTC.

This clonotype was seen more than once but under ten times. The J gene is TRBJ1-4, the V gene TRBV15; a possible D gene is TRBD1 (6 bases). CDR3 length equals 15 residues. The germline V gene encodes CDR1 LNHNV and CDR2 YYDKDF (reference sequence). The germline V and J ends were trimmed by 1 base and 3 bases, with 9 bases remaining between them. CDR3 sequence reads: CATSRVKGANEKLFF. CDR3 bases: TGTGCCACCAGCAGAGTCAAGGGGGCTAATGAAAAACTGTTTTTT.

This clonotype has ten or more counts. The rearrangement links TRBV10-3 to TRBJ2-7; D ambiguous. The germline V and J ends were trimmed by 6 bases and 2 bases, with 14 bases remaining between them. The germline V gene has CDR1 ENHRY and CDR2 SYGVKD. The CDR3 sequence is 14 residues long. The CDR3 reads CAISVSLGAYEQYF. The CDR3 DNA follows: TGTGCCATCAGCGTGTCCCTAGGCGCCTACGAGCAGTACTTC.

This clonotype was found many times. This chain uses TRBV7-9 with TRBJ2-7; no clear D. V lost 2 bases, J lost 2 bases, and 4 bases lay in between. CDR3 length: 12 amino acids. Germline values: CDR1 SEHNR, CDR2 FQNEAQ (reference sequence). CDR3 nucleotides: TGTGCCAGCAGCTTAAGCACCTACGAGCAGTACTTC. Its translation: CASSLSTYEQYF.

The chain joins TRBV29-1 to TRBJ1-1; TRBD1 is a possible D gene (5 bases). The CDR3 runs 13 residues. V was pared by 1 base and J by 0 bases, with 6 bases between. CDR1 SQVTM and CDR2 ANQGSEA come from the germline V gene. This chain's CDR3 is CSVEGGLNTEAFF. CDR3 nucleotide sequence: TGCAGCGTTGAAGGGGGCTTGAACACTGAAGCTTTCTTT.

This chain uses TRBV2 with TRBJ1-2; D remains unclear. The germline gives CDR1 SNHLY, CDR2 FYNNEI. V lost 3 bases and J 2 bases, leaving 10 bases between the germline ends. CDR3 length equals 14 residues. CDR3 residues: CASSEEAPNYGYTF. The CDR3 DNA sequence: TGTGCCAGCAGTGAGGAGGCACCAAACTATGGCTACACCTTC.

The V gene is TRBV30, the J gene TRBJ1-2, with a tentative D call TRBD1 (5 bases). This CDR3 comprises 12 residues. V lost 3 bases and J 5 bases, leaving 10 bases between the germline ends. Per germline, CDR1 GTSNPN and CDR2 SVGIG (reference sequence). CDR3 coding DNA: TGTGCCTGGAGCCGGGACGCATATGGCTACACCTTC. It encodes CAWSRDAYGYTF. The full variable domain, with the rest looked up from reference TRBV30 and TRBJ1-2, is SQTIHQWPATLVQPVGSPLSLECTVEGTSNPNLYWYRQAAGRGLQLLFYSVGIGQISSEVPQNLSASRPQDRQFILSSKKLLLSDSGFYLCAWSRDAYGYTFGSGTRLTVV.

The V and J genes are TRBV20-1 and TRBJ1-1, with D possibly matching TRBD1 (5 bases). The V and J ends lost 6 bases and 3 bases respectively, with 17 bases between them. The CDR3 has 14 residues. The germline V gene has CDR1 DFQATT and CDR2 SNEGSKA (reference sequence). The CDR3 loop reads CSALDSGTHTEAFF. CDR3 in DNA: TGCAGTGCCCTAGATAGTGGGACTCACACTGAAGCTTTCTTT.